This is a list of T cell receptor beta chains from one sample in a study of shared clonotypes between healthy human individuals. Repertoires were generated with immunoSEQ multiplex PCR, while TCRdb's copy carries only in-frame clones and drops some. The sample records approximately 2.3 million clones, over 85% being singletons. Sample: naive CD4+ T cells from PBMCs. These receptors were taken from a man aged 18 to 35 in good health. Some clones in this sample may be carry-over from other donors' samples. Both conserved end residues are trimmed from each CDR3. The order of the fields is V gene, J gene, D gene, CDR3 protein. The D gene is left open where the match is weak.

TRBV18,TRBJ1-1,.,ASSPQGMNTEAF
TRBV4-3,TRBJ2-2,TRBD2,ASSARLAGGPGAGELF
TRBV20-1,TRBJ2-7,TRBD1,SAYRGFEQY
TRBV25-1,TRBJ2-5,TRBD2,ASRIKRGYQETQY
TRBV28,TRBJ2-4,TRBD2,ASSSFGGAKNIQY
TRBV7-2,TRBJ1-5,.,ASSLHRAQPQH
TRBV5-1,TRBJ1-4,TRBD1,ASSITGAPNEKLF
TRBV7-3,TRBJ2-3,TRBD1,ASSKQGTDTQY
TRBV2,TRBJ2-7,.,ASSPFRAYEQY
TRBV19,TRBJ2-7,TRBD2,ASSIDLALAGVYEQY
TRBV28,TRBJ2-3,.,ASKAVVGAVH
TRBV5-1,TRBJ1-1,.,ASSPSRTNTEAF
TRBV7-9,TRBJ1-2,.,ASSSGVHYGYT
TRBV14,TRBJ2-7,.,ASSPSVEYEQY
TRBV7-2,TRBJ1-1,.,ASSLLSGVNTEAF
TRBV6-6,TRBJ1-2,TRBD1,ASSPGQVYGYT
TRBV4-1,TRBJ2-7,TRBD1,ASSQISTGPPY
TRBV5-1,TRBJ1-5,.,ASSRGERNQPQH
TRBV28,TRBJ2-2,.,ASSRRRSAANTGELF
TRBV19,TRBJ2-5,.,ASSIGGDQETQY
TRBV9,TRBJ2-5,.,ASSVGRGPRIGETQY
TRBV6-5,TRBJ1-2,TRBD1,ASSTSGQGFNGYT
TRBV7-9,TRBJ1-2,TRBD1,ASSLGQGANYGYT
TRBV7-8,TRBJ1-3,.,ASSLDGYSGNTIY
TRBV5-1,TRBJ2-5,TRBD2,ASSSGTSVLTETQY
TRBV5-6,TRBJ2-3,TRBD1,ASSRPRDRITDTQY
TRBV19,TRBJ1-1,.,ASFLGVNTEAF
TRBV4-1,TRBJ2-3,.,ASSHPGEARRDTQY
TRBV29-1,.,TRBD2,SVRRAGGPSYEQY
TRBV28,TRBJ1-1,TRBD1,ASSLFTDRGRRTEAF
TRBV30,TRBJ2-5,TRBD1,AWSSSGTGVGQETQY
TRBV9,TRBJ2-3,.,ASSDRDRVTDTQY
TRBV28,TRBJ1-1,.,ASSPLGGGTEAF
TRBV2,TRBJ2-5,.,ASSPRLVQETQY
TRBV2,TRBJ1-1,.,ASSGGLGLGTEAF
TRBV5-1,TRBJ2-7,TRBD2,ASSRASGRYEQY
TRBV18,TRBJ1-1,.,ASSHDPNTEAF
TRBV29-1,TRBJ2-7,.,SVEGTALYEQY
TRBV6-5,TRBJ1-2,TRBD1,ASSKNRGPSYGYT
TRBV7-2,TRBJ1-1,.,ASSFDRWAEAF
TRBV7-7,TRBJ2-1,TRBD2,ASSPGLAGVYEQF
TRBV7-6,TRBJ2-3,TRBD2,ASSLGGGLGIYTQY
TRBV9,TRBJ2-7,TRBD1,ASSVAGTAGGEQY
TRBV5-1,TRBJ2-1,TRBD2,ASSRTSGGNEQF
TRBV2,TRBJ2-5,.,ASSEVGEETQY